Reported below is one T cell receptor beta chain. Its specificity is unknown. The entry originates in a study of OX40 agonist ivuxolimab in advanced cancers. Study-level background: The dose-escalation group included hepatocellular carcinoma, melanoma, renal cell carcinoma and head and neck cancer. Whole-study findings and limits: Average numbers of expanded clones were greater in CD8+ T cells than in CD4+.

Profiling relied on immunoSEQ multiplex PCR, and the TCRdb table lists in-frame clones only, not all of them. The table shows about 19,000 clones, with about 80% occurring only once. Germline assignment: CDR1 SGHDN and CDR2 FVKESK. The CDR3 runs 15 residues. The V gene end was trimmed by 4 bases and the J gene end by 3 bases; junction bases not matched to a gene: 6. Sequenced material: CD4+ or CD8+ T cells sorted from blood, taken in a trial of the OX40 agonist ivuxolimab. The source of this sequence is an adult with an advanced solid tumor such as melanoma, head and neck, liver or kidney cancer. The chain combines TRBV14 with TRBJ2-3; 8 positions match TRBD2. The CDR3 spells CASSRWRGATDTQYF. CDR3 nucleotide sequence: TGTGCCAGCAGCCGTTGGCGGGGGGCAACAGATACGCAGTATTTT.